Each of the 8 T cell receptor beta chains below was sequenced from the same sample in a study of T cells in Graves' hyperthyroidism and ophthalmopathy. Amplification yielded TCR beta CDR3 regions, with RNA transcripts as the source. During a first-round RT-PCR of the TCR CDR3, the HTBI primer set was used. TCRdb re-called the multiplex PCR reads with MiXCR, one entry per CDR3 protein. The table has approximately 720,000 distinct CDR3 sequences, about 17% seen once. Input material: blood. The receptors derive from a woman aged 50 to 60 with Graves' hyperthyroidism that later progressed to Graves' ophthalmopathy.

This chain connects TRBV25-1 to TRBJ2-1, with D possibly TRBD2 on 7 matching bases. This CDR3 region has 15 residues. V shed 5 bases and J shed 0 bases, with 11 bases lying between them. Germline CDR1 reads MGHDK; CDR2 reads SYGVNS. The CDR3 region is CASSPGEGSYNEQFF. The CDR3 nucleotides are TGTGCCAGCAGTCCAGGGGAGGGCTCCTACAATGAGCAGTTCTTC. The full variable domain, its missing parts supplied by reference TRBV25-1 and TRBJ2-1, is EADIYQTPRYLVIGTGKKITLECSQTMGHDKMYWYQQDPGMELHLIHYSYGVNSTEKGDLSSESTVSRIRTEHFPLTLESARPSHTSQYLCASSPGEGSYNEQFFGPGTRLTVL.

This clonotype was seen at least ten times. CDR3 nucleotide sequence: TGTGCCAGCAATTTCATCAACACTGAAGCTTTCTTT. It yields the protein CASNFINTEAFF. The gene calls are TRBV12-3 or TRBV12-4 and TRBJ1-1; no definite D call. The CDR3 spans 12 residues. Trimming removed 7 bases at V and 2 bases at J, with 8 bases between.

The J gene is TRBJ2-2, the V gene TRBV20-1; 7 bases match TRBD1. In germline, CDR1 is DFQATT, CDR2 SNEGSKA (reference sequence). The length of the CDR3 is 14 residues. The V segment lost 3 bases and the J segment 6 bases; nucleotides outside the gene matches: 7. The CDR3, as DNA: TGCAGTGCTAGCCGACAGGGTCTTGCCGGGGAGCTGTTTTTT. It translates to CSASRQGLAGELFF.

At least ten counts were recorded for this clonotype. This chain joins TRBV24-1 and TRBJ2-5; TRBD1 agrees at 9 bases. The CDR3 extends over 15 amino acids. Germline assignment: CDR1 KGHDR and CDR2 SFDVKD. Germline trimming cut 3 bases from V and 4 bases from J; bases unmatched to any gene: 5. Written as DNA, the CDR3 is TGTGCCACCAGTGATGGGGGACAGGGTAGAGAGACCCAGTACTTC. Protein: CATSDGGQGRETQYF.

This clonotype was detected ten times or more. The chain couples TRBV12-3 or TRBV12-4 to TRBJ2-6, with 7 bases matching TRBD1. J lost 2 bases, V lost 5 bases, and 3 bases had no gene match. This CDR3 is 15 amino acids long. CDR3 DNA: TGTGCCAGCAGTGAAACAGGGGCTGGGGCCAACGTCCTGACTTTC. Its translation: CASSETGAGANVLTF.

In nucleotides, the CDR3 is TGTGCCAGCAGCCTTTTGACGGGGGGCCACTTTTTTTTCGATGAGCAGTTCTTC. Translating it yields CASSLLTGGHFFFDEQFF. The chain has TRBV7-6 and TRBJ2-1; tentatively, D is TRBD2 (7 bases). The V end lost 5 bases, the J end lost 8 bases, and 28 bases lay between the germline ends. The germline V gene encodes CDR1 SGHVS and CDR2 FNYEAQ. This CDR3 is built from 18 residues.

The J gene is TRBJ2-7, the V gene TRBV7-9; 7 nucleotides agree with TRBD1. The CDR3 length is 15 residues. Germline V gives CDR1 SEHNR, CDR2 FQNEAQ (reference sequence). V lost 2 bases, J lost 0 bases, and 4 bases stayed unmatched. For the CDR3, the DNA is TGTGCCAGCAGCTTAAGGACAGGCACCTCCTACGAGCAGTACTTC. As protein: CASSLRTGTSYEQYF. Full variable domain (missing parts from reference TRBV7-9 and TRBJ2-7): DTGVSQNPRHKITKRGQNVTFRCDPISEHNRLYWYRQTLGQGPEFLTYFQNEAQLEKSRLLSDRFSAERPKGSFSTLEIQRTEQGDSAMYLCASSLRTGTSYEQYFGPGTRLTVT.

The chain joins TRBV20-1 to TRBJ1-5; the D gene is possibly TRBD1 (6 bases). V lost 3 bases and J 0 bases, leaving 9 bases between the germline ends. This CDR3 has 14 amino acids. Germline V gene data show CDR1 as DFQATT and CDR2 as SNEGSKA (reference sequence). CDR3 in amino acids: CSASNRDSNQPQHF. The CDR3 DNA sequence: TGCAGTGCTAGCAACAGGGATAGCAATCAGCCCCAGCATTTT.